The present T cell receptor beta chain was sequenced within a study of T cell changes during pregnancy in multiple sclerosis. Here immunoSEQ multiplex PCR was the method, and the copy in TCRdb shows in-frame clones only, minus some. The sample carries over 10,000 clones, around 89% recorded once. Trimming removed 0 bases from V and 2 bases from J; junction bases left unmatched: 8. CDR3 length: 16 amino acids. Germline lookup yields CDR1 GTSNPN and CDR2 SVGIG (reference sequence). This sequence joins TRBV30 and TRBJ2-7, with 9 bases lining up with TRBD2. Specimen: CD8+ T cells from peripheral blood mononuclear cells, collected in the second trimester of pregnancy. The TCR comes from a female donor in good health, enrolled as a control in a pregnancy study. CDR3 amino acids: CAWSVSIGLAPYEQYF. In DNA, the CDR3 is TGTGCCTGGAGTGTATCTATAGGACTAGCGCCCTACGAGCAGTACTTC.